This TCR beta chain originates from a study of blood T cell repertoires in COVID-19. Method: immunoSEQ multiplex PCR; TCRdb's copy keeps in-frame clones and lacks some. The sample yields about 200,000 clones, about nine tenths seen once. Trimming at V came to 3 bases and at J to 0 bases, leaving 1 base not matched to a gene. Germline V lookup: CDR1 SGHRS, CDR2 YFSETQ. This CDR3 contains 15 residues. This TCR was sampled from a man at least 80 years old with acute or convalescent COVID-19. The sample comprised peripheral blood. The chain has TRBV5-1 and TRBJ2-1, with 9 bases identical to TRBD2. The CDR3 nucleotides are TGCGCCAGCAGCTATAGCGGGAGCTCCTACAATGAGCAGTTCTTC. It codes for CASSYSGSSYNEQFF.